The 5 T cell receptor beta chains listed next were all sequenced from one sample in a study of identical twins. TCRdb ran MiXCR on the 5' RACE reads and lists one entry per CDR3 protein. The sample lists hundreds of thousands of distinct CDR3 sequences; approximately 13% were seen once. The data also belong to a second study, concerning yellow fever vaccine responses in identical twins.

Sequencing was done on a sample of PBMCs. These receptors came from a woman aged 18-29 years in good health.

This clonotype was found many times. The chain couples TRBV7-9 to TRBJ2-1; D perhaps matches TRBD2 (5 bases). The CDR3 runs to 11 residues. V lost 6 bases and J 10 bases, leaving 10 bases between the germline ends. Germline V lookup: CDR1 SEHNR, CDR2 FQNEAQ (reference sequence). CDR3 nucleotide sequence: TGTGCCAGCAGGGAACGAGGGGAGCAGTTCTTC. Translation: CASRERGEQFF.

The CDR3 sequence is CATAQGADTQYF. In DNA, the CDR3 is TGTGCCACCGCCCAGGGGGCAGATACGCAGTATTTT. This rearrangement joins TRBV24-1 to TRBJ2-3; 7 bases fit TRBD1. The CDR3 is made up of 12 amino acids. Germline lookup yields CDR1 KGHDR and CDR2 SFDVKD. After removal of 9 bases from V and 4 bases from J, the junction contained 3 bases not matched to a gene.

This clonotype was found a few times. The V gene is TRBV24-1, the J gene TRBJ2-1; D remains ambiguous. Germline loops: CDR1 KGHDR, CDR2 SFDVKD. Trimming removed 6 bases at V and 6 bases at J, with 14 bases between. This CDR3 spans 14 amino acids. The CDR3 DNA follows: TGTGCCACCAGTTCCCTCGGTGGATTCAATGAGCAGTTCTTC. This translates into CATSSLGGFNEQFF.

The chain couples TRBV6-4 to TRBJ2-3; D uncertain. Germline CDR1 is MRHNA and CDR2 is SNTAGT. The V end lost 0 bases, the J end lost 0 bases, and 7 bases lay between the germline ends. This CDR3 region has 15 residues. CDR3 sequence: CASSDSAASTDTQYF. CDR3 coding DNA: TGTGCCAGCAGTGACTCGGCAGCGAGCACAGATACGCAGTATTTT.

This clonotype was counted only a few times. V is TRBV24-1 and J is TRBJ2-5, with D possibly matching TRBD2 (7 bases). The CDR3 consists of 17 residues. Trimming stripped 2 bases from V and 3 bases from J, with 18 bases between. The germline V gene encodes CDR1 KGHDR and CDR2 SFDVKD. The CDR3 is CATSDWDFGEGEETQYF. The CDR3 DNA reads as TGTGCCACCAGTGATTGGGACTTTGGGGAGGGGGAAGAGACCCAGTACTTC.